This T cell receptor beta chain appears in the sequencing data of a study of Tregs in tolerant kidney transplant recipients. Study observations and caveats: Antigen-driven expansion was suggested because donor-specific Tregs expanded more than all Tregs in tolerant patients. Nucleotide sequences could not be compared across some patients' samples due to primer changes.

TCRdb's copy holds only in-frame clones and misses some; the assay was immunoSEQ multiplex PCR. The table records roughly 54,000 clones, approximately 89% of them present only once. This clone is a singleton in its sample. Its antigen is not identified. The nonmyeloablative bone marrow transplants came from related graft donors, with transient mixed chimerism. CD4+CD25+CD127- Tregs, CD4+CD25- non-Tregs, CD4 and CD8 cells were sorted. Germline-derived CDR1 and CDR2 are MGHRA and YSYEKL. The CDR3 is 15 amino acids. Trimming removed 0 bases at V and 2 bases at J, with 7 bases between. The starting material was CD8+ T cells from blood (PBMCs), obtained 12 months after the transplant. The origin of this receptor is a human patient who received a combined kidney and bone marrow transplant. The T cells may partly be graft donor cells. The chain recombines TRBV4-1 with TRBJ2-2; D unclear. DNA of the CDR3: TGCGCCAGCAGCCAAGAGGCGGATAACACCGGGGAGCTGTTTTTT. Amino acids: CASSQEADNTGELFF.